This is a list of T cell receptor beta chains from one sample in a study of blood T cells in healthy people across ages. TCRdb reanalysed the 5' RACE reads using MiXCR and keeps one entry per CDR3 protein. The table includes about 1.4 million distinct CDR3 sequences, roughly 64% detected once. Sequencing was carried out using blood. The source of these receptors is a man younger than 35 in good health. Each CDR3 is given with its conserved first and last residue. Fields, in order: V gene, J gene, CDR3 protein.

TRBV6-5	TRBJ2-3	CASSYGSPGTSGDTQYF
TRBV10-3	TRBJ2-3	CAISEPAGGPDTQYF
TRBV10-3	TRBJ2-7	CAISEGDSLSPYEQYF
TRBV20-1	TRBJ2-3	CSASLGGDHTDTQYF
TRBV20-1	TRBJ2-5	CSARGAWKLQETQYF
TRBV5-1	TRBJ1-2	CASSSGQAQSGYTF
TRBV20-1	TRBJ2-6	CSLPGDGANVLTF
TRBV4-1	TRBJ1-1	CASSQGLSSAPGTEAFF
TRBV7-2	TRBJ2-7	CASSLVRTGARSYEQYF
TRBV20-1	TRBJ2-6	CSARDGQLNNVLTF
TRBV4-3	TRBJ2-1	CASSQEFDSHNEQFF
TRBV28	TRBJ2-5	CASSSAGPQETQYF
TRBV13	TRBJ1-2	CASSLTAFTGTGYTF
TRBV7-9	TRBJ2-7	CASSLSRALYEQYF
TRBV12-3/TRBV12-4	TRBJ1-6	CASRRTVKASPLHF
TRBV25-1	TRBJ1-2	CASSPPGREYGYTF
TRBV29-1	TRBJ1-4	CSVHTGTVGEKLFF
TRBV28	TRBJ2-7	CASSAPGGAGSSYEQYF
TRBV6-6	TRBJ2-7	CASSDMASGNYEQYF
TRBV11-2	.	CASSLRGQGWETQYF
TRBV20-1	TRBJ2-5	CSARDRTSGEETQYF
TRBV19	TRBJ2-6	CASSIMLSGANVLTF
TRBV2	TRBJ2-1	CASRIGTSGYNEQFF
TRBV20-1	TRBJ2-1	CSAQKPGRLAGYNEQFF
TRBV2	TRBJ1-5	CAIADKLINQPQHF
TRBV5-1	TRBJ2-5	CASSWRTSLQETQYF
TRBV24-1	TRBJ2-1	CATSELGRDNEQFF
TRBV29-1	TRBJ2-1	CSRTLYSGDEQFF
TRBV7-9	TRBJ2-7	CASTLSGRTTYEQYF
TRBV29-1	TRBJ2-7	CSVVEAGKSYEQYF
TRBV4-2	TRBJ1-1	CASSQPSGTANTEAFF
TRBV20-1	TRBJ2-7	CSARGLGLGYEQYF
TRBV14	TRBJ2-7	CASSQLGTAYEQYF
TRBV11-1	.	CASGAGVGIYEQYF
TRBV4-1	TRBJ2-4	CASSQQALGGIQYF
TRBV3-1	TRBJ2-3	CASSQRRMDTQYF
TRBV6-2/TRBV6-3	TRBJ2-1	CASEGSSYNEQFF
TRBV12-3/TRBV12-4	TRBJ2-3	CASSQRVADTQYF
TRBV7-2	TRBJ2-1	CASSLAGLENNEQFF
TRBV3-1	TRBJ2-7	CASSTSDSSYEQYF
TRBV6-2/TRBV6-3	TRBJ2-3	CASREGQGALDTQYF
TRBV7-9	TRBJ1-5	CASSHTGEVQPQHF
TRBV7-9	TRBJ2-5	CASSRSPGKETQYF
TRBV20-1	TRBJ2-7	CSAPPRDRDLSEQYF
TRBV4-1	TRBJ2-6	CASSQDPGQGTFSGANVLTF
TRBV21-1	TRBJ2-3	CASSDRPRDRGRDTQYF